The entry below describes one TCR beta chain. The trim removed 5 bases at V and 3 bases at J, leaving 6 bases unmatched. The CDR3 consists of 15 residues. CDR1 and CDR2 from the germline V gene are MGHDK and SYGVNS. These data come from a study of T cell changes during pregnancy in multiple sclerosis. Using immunoSEQ multiplex PCR, the repertoire was profiled, and TCRdb retains in-frame clones only, with some absent. The sample comprises approximately 100,000 clones, more than 85% of which are singletons, and about 3% rests with the top ten. This chain links TRBV25-1 with TRBJ2-7; 11 nucleotides match TRBD2. The clonotype originates from a female donor with multiple sclerosis, enrolled in a pregnancy study. The sequencing here drew on peripheral blood, taken after pregnancy. The CDR3 coding sequence is TGTGCCAGCAGTTTCCCCGGGACTAGCGGCTACGAGCAGTACTTC. Translated, it gives CASSFPGTSGYEQYF.